The 5 T cell receptor beta chains given below trace back to one sample, sequenced in a study of cytomegalovirus exposure and HLA in healthy donors. PCR employed 60 Vbeta and 13 Jbeta primers. The method was immunoSEQ multiplex PCR; TCRdb's version includes in-frame clones alone and lacks a portion of them. The sample shows approximately 140,000 clones, and about 1.4% sits with its ten largest clones. What was sequenced was PBMCs. The receptors shown here come from a woman aged 40-49 years in good health and CMV-seronegative.

The V call is TRBV28, the J call TRBJ2-3; the match to TRBD2 covers 14 bases. From germline, CDR1 is MDHEN and CDR2 SYDVKM. The junction had 6 bases not matched to a gene; V was cut back by 3 bases and J by 4 bases. CDR3 length: 17 residues. CDR3 sequence (DNA): TGTGCCAGCAGTTTGTGGACTAGCGGGGGGCGCCCAGATACGCAGTATTTT. Its translation: CASSLWTSGGRPDTQYF.

The rearrangement joins TRBV29-1 to TRBJ2-1; 14 bases fit TRBD2. The germline CDR1 and CDR2 sequences are SQVTM and ANQGSEA. Losses at the gene ends were 6 bases for V and 8 bases for J; bases not matched to a gene: 6. CDR3 length: 14 amino acids. In nucleotides, the CDR3 is TGCAGCGTGTGGACTAGCGGGGGGCAGGATGAGCAGTTCTTC. Residues: CSVWTSGGQDEQFF.

The gene calls are TRBV6-5 and TRBJ1-3; D not resolved. The CDR3 loop spans 15 amino acids. The V gene's germline CDR1 is MNHEY and CDR2 SVGAGI. Trimming pared 0 bases from V and 2 bases from J, leaving 8 bases between. The CDR3 protein is CASSYSSSPGNTIYF. CDR3 bases: TGTGCCAGCAGTTACTCGAGTTCACCTGGAAACACCATATATTTT.

The CDR3, as DNA: TGTGCCAGCACGGTATCCTACAATGAGCAGTTCTTC. Translated, it gives CASTVSYNEQFF. The chain combines TRBV2 with TRBJ2-1, with no clear D. The CDR3 is 12 amino acids. Trimming stripped 7 bases from V and 1 base from J, with 5 bases between. The germline gives CDR1 SNHLY, CDR2 FYNNEI.

The chain has TRBV27 and TRBJ1-5; D not resolved. The germline gives CDR1 MNHEY, CDR2 SMNVEV (reference sequence). Trimming removed 4 bases from V and 5 bases from J, with 15 bases in between. The CDR3 is 15 amino acids. Written as DNA, the CDR3 is TGTGCCAGCAGTTCCCATCAATTCACTGATCAGCCCCAGCATTTT. Amino acid sequence: CASSSHQFTDQPQHF.